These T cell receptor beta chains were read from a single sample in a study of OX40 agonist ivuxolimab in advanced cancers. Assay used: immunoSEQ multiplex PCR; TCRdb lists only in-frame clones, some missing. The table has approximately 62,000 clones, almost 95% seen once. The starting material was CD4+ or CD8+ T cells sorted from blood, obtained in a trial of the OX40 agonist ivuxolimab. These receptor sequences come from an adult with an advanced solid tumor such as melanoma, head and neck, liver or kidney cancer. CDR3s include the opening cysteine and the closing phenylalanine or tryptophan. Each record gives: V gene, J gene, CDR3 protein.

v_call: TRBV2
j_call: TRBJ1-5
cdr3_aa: CASSLRRDLSNQPQHF

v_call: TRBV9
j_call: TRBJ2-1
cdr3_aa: CASSGLALNNEQFF

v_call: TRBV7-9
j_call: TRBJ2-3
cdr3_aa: CASSPSLGQGSTDTQYF

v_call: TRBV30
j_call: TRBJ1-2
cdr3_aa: CAWSVGQGSGYTF

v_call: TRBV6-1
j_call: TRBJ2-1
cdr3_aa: CASSVWSQLYNEQFF

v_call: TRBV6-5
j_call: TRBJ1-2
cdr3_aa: CASSHATGDYGYTF

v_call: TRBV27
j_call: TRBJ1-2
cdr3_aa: CATLTGNGYTF

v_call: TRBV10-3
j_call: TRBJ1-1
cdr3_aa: CATWTETTEAFF

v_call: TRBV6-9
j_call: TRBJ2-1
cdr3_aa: CASSYSRVGYNEQFF

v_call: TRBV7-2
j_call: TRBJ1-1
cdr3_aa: CASSLVWGTTEAFF

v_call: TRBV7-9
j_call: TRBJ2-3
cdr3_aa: CASSIPGQGTSTDTQYF

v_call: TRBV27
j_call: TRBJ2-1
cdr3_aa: CASSDGLNEQFF

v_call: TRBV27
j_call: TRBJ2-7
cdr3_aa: CASRKHGDYEQYF

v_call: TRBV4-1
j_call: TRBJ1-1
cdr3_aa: CASSQEGGEAFF

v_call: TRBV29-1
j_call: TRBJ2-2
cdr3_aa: CSVEDLGASGELFF

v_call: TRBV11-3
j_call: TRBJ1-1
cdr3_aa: CASSSRDTSRGTEAFF

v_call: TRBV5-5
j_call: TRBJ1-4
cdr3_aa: CASSLASRQGGEKLFF

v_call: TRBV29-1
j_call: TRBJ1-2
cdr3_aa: CSVEKGPGYTF

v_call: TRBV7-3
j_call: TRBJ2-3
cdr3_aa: CASSPGLPNTDTQYF

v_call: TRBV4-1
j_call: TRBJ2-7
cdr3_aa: CASSRAGGLSSEQYF

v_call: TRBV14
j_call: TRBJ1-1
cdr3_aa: CASSQDFLLNTEAFF

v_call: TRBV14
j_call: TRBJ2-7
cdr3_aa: CASSLRGGRSYEQYF

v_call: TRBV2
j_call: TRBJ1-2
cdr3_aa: CASSGQNYGYTF

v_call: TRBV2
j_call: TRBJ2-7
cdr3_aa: CASSDTGVHYEQYF

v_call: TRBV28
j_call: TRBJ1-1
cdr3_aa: CASSFSIDLNTEAFF

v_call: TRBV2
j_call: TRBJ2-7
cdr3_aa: CASSVPGSGYEQYF

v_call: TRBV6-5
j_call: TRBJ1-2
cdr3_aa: CASSYGTGTDGYTF